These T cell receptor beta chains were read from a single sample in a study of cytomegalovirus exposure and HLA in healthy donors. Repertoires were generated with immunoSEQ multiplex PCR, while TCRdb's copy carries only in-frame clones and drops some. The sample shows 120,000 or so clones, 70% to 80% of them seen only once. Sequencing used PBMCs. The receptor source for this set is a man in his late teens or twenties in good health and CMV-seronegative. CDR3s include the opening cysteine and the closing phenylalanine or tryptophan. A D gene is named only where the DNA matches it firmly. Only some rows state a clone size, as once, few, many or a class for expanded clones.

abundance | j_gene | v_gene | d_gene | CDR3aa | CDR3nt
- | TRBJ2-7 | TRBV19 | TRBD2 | CASSIAGTSAYEQYF | TGTGCCAGTAGTATTGCCGGGACTAGCGCCTACGAGCAGTACTTC
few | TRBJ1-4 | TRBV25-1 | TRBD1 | CASSSSPGTADNEKLFF | TGTGCCAGCAGTTCTTCACCCGGGACAGCCGATAATGAAAAACTGTTTTTT
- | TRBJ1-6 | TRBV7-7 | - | CASSLVSGGNSPLHF | TGTGCCAGCAGCTTAGTATCAGGAGGTAATTCACCCCTCCACTTT
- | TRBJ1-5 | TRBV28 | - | CASSPGWENHQPQHF | TGTGCCAGCAGTCCCGGTTGGGAGAATCATCAGCCCCAGCATTTT
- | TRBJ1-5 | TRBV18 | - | CASSRVPTGGGQPQHF | TGTGCCAGCTCACGAGTCCCGACAGGCGGGGGTCAGCCCCAGCATTTT
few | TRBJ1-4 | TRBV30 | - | CAWGGWANEKLFF | TGTGCCTGGGGGGGGTGGGCTAATGAAAAACTGTTTTTT
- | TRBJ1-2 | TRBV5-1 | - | CASSSNYGYTF | TGCGCCAGCAGCTCGAACTATGGCTACACCTTC
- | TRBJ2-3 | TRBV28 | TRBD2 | CASSERGRTDTQYF | TGTGCCAGCAGTGAGCGGGGCCGCACAGATACGCAGTATTTT
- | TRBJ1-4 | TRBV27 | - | CASSPNPGGFDEKLFF | TGTGCCAGCAGTCCAAACCCGGGGGGCTTCGATGAAAAACTGTTTTTT
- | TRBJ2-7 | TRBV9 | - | CASSVDAGEQYF | TGTGCCAGCAGCGTAGATGCGGGTGAGCAGTACTTC
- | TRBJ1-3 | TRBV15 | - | CATSREDSRNTIYF | TGTGCCACCAGCAGAGAGGACAGCCGAAACACCATATATTTT
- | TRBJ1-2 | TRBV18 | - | CASSPQDFTYSF | TGTGCCAGCTCACCACAAGACTTTACCTACTCCTTC
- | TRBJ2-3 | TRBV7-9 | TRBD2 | CSSSFALAGGTSTDTQYF | TGTTCCAGCAGCTTTGCACTAGCGGGAGGGACTAGCACAGATACGCAGTATTTT
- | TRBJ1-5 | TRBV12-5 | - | CARDDIQGEGYNQPQHF | TGTGCTAGAGACGATATTCAAGGGGAAGGTTACAATCAGCCCCAGCATTTT
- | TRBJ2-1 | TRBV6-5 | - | CASFASVERSNEQFF | TGTGCCAGCTTTGCTAGCGTCGAACGTAGCAATGAGCAGTTCTTC
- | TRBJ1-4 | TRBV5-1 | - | CASSPQGIIGEKLFF | TGCGCCAGCAGTCCCCAGGGGATAATTGGGGAAAAACTGTTTTTT
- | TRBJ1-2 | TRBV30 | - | CAWGLVYGYTF | TGTGCCTGGGGGCTGGTCTATGGCTACACCTTC
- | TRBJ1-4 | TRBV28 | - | CASTGPNEKLFF | TGTGCCAGCACAGGGCCCAATGAAAAACTGTTTTTT
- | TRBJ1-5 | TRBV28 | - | CASSLSGAYNQPQHF | TGTGCCAGCAGTTTGTCTGGGGCGTACAATCAGCCCCAGCATTTT
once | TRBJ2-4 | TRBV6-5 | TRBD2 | CASSSNSGGGNIQYF | TGTGCCAGCAGTTCTAATTCGGGGGGAGGAAACATTCAGTACTTC
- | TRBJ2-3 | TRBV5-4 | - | CASSLGKRIRTQYF | TGTGCCAGCAGTTTAGGGAAGCGGATTAGAACGCAGTATTTT
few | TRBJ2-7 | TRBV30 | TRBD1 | CAWSPGTGPCEQYF | TGTGCCTGGAGTCCCGGGACAGGACCCTGCGAGCAGTACTTC
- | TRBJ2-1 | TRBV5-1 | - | CASSTQGGNIYNEQFF | TGCGCCAGCAGCACCCAGGGAGGAAACATCTACAATGAGCAGTTCTTC
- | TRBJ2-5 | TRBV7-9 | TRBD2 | CASSLVGTRLGETQYF | TGTGCCAGCAGCTTAGTTGGGACTAGACTCGGGGAGACCCAGTACTTC
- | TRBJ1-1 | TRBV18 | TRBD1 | CASSPMGQAGTEAFF | TGTGCCAGCTCACCCATGGGACAGGCAGGCACTGAAGCTTTCTTT
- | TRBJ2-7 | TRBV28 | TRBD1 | CASNRDRSYEQYF | TGTGCCAGCAATAGGGACAGGTCCTACGAGCAGTACTTC
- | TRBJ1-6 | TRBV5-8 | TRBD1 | CASPRDSGSSYNSPLHF | TGTGCCAGCCCCCGGGACAGTGGGAGCTCCTATAATTCACCCCTCCACTTT
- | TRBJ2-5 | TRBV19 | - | CASSIARGNRGRGETQYF | TGTGCCAGTAGTATAGCGAGGGGGAATAGAGGGCGAGGAGAGACCCAGTACTTC
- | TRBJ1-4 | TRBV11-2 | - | CASSSGQSNEKLFF | TGTGCCAGCAGCTCGGGACAAAGTAATGAAAAACTGTTTTTT
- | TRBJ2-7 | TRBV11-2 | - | CASSLSGMNSYEQYF | TGTGCCAGCAGCTTATCAGGGATGAACTCCTACGAGCAGTACTTC
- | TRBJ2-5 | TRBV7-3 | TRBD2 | CASSLGISGSETQYF | TGTGCCAGCAGCTTAGGGATTAGCGGGAGTGAGACCCAGTACTTC
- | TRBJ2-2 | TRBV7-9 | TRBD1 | CASALTGVTGELFF | TGTGCCAGCGCCTTAACAGGGGTGACCGGGGAGCTGTTTTTT
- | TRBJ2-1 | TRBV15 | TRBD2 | CATSRDGRAYNEQFF | TGTGCCACCAGCAGGGACGGGAGGGCCTACAATGAGCAGTTCTTC
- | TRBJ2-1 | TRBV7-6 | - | CASSELVRYDNEQFF | TGTGCCAGCAGCGAACTAGTGAGGTATGACAATGAGCAGTTCTTC
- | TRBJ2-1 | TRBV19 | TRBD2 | CASTHPLAGGSSGNEQFF | TGTGCCAGTACCCATCCTCTAGCGGGAGGGAGCTCAGGCAATGAGCAGTTCTTC
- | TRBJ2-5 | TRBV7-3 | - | CASSLSPPGFGETQYF | TGTGCCAGCAGCTTAAGCCCCCCAGGGTTTGGCGAGACCCAGTACTTC
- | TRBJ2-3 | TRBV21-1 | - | CASSKLVTYSSSTDTQYF | TGTGCCAGCAGCAAGTTAGTAACCTATTCTTCTAGCACAGATACGCAGTATTTT
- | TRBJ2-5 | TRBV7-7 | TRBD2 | CASSLTSGRKETQYF | TGTGCTAGCAGCTTAACTAGCGGGAGGAAAGAGACCCAGTACTTC
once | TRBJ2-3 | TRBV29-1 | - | CSVESGYTDTQYF | TGCAGCGTTGAAAGCGGCTACACAGATACGCAGTATTTT
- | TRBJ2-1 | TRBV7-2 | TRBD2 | CASSLRGSGSGNEQFF | TGTGCCAGCAGCTTAAGGGGGAGCGGGAGCGGCAATGAGCAGTTCTTC
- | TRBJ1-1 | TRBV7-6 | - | CASSRRENTEAFF | TGTGCCAGCAGCCGGCGGGAGAACACTGAAGCTTTCTTT
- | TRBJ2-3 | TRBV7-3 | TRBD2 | CASSLRGLAGGRTDTQYF | TGTGCCAGCAGCTTACGCGGACTAGCGGGAGGACGCACAGATACGCAGTATTTT
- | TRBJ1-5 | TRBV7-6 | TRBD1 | CASSHQQGAYSNQPQHF | TGTGCCAGCAGCCACCAACAGGGGGCTTATAGCAATCAGCCCCAGCATTTT
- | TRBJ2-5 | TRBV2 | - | CASNGQQQETQYF | TGTGCCAGCAATGGACAGCAACAAGAGACCCAGTACTTC
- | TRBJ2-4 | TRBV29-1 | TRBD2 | CSVEDPGLGVRNIQYF | TGCAGCGTTGAAGATCCGGGACTAGGTGTGCGAAACATTCAGTACTTC
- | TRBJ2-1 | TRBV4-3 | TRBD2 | CASSQQRESYNEQFF | TGCGCCAGCAGCCAACAGCGGGAGAGTTACAATGAGCAGTTCTTC
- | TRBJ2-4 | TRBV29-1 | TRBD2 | CSGRLAGRVNIQYF | TGCAGCGGACGACTAGCGGGAAGGGTAAACATTCAGTACTTC
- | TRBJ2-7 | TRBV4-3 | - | CASSQEPAGEQYF | TGCGCCAGCAGCCAAGAGCCCGCAGGCGAGCAGTACTTC
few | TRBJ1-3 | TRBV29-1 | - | CSGTGGSGNTIYF | TGCAGCGGTACGGGAGGCTCTGGAAACACCATATATTTT
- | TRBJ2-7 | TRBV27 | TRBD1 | CASRPGQVTSYEQYF | TGTGCCAGCAGGCCGGGACAGGTCACCTCCTACGAGCAGTACTTC